The 32 T cell receptor beta chains presented below share a single source sample, sequenced in a study of OX40 agonist ivuxolimab in advanced cancers. The data were produced by immunoSEQ multiplex PCR, yet TCRdb's version contains in-frame clones alone and is incomplete. This repertoire shows more than 25,000 clones, 86% found once; its top ten account for under 30%. This specimen was CD4+ or CD8+ T cells sorted from blood, taken in a trial of the OX40 agonist ivuxolimab. These receptors originate from an adult with an advanced solid tumor such as melanoma, head and neck, liver or kidney cancer.

A single count supports this clone. The CDR3 reads CASSEIGTYTDTQYF. The CDR3 DNA reads TGTGCCAGCAGTGAAATTGGGACGTACACAGATACGCAGTATTTT. The chain uses TRBV11-2 and TRBJ2-3; D may correspond to TRBD1 or TRBD2 (5 bases each). Germline loops: CDR1 SGHAT, CDR2 FQNNGV. V gave up 6 bases and J gave up 2 bases, with 15 bases separating them. This CDR3 is built from 15 residues.

This clone appeared once. The V and J genes are TRBV30 and TRBJ2-7; 9 bases match TRBD2. V gave up 0 bases and J gave up 4 bases; unmatched junction bases: 4. The CDR3 has 14 residues. Germline loops: CDR1 GTSNPN, CDR2 SVGIG (reference sequence). CDR3 nucleotide sequence: TGTGCCTGGAGTGTTGGGACTAGCAGGTACGAGCAGTACTTC. Translating gives CAWSVGTSRYEQYF.

This chain uses TRBV5-4 with TRBJ2-1; D is possibly TRBD1 (5 bases). CDR1 and CDR2 (germline): SGHNT, YYREEE (reference sequence). This CDR3 has 12 residues. The V end lost 4 bases, the J end lost 6 bases, and 8 bases lay between the germline ends. CDR3 nucleotides: TGTGCCAGCAGCAAGGGGATCAATGAGCAGTTCTTC. It codes for CASSKGINEQFF.

In its sample, this clone was seen a few times. The chain couples TRBV10-3 to TRBJ2-5; 7 bases agree with TRBD1. Germline V CDR1 and CDR2: ENHRY, SYGVKD. CDR3 size: 13 residues. The V and J ends lost 3 bases and 4 bases, in that order; junction bases with no gene match: 2. For the CDR3, the DNA is TGTGCCATCAGTGAAACAGGGGTAGAGACCCAGTACTTC. Protein product: CAISETGVETQYF.

The J gene is TRBJ2-1, the V gene TRBV9; D unresolved. The germline V gene has CDR1 SGDLS and CDR2 YYNGEE. V lost 3 bases, J lost 5 bases, and 18 bases lay in between. The CDR3 consists of 16 residues. The DNA of the CDR3 is TGTGCCAGCAGCGCACAAACTCGAATCCCGAACAATGAGCAGTTCTTC. It is translated as CASSAQTRIPNNEQFF.

The chain is built from TRBV5-1 and TRBJ2-3; D is uncertain. Trimming pared 0 bases from V and 2 bases from J, leaving 7 bases between. The length of the CDR3 is 14 residues. Per germline, CDR1 SGHRS and CDR2 YFSETQ. CDR3 residues: CASSLVAHTDTQYF. The CDR3 DNA reads TGCGCCAGCAGCTTGGTGGCCCACACAGATACGCAGTATTTT.

This chain connects TRBV4-1 to TRBJ2-2, with 15 bases aligning to TRBD2. Trimming removed 4 bases from V and 2 bases from J; junction bases left unmatched: 8. Germline CDR1 and CDR2: MGHRA and YSYEKL. This CDR3 region has 19 residues. The CDR3: CASSPRGLAGGINTGELFF. DNA for the CDR3: TGCGCCAGCAGCCCCCGAGGACTAGCGGGAGGGATAAACACCGGGGAGCTGTTTTTT.

The chain uses TRBV18 and TRBJ2-2, with unresolved D. Germline V gene lookup returns CDR1 KGHSH and CDR2 LQKENI. This CDR3 comprises 11 residues. V was cut by 6 bases and J by 5 bases, with 4 bases left in between. The CDR3, as DNA: TGTGCCAGCTCCATAACCGGGGAGCTGTTTTTT. Translation gives CASSITGELFF.

The chain couples TRBV18 to TRBJ2-7; D is undetermined. The CDR3 runs 14 residues. The germline CDR1 and CDR2 sequences are KGHSH and LQKENI. Trimming stripped 6 bases from V and 0 bases from J, with 12 bases between. The CDR3 nucleotides are TGTGCCAGCTCCCCCTCAGCAAGCTCCTACGAGCAGTACTTC. As protein: CASSPSASSYEQYF.

V gene TRBV7-2 combines with J gene TRBJ1-1; a possible D gene is TRBD1 (5 bases). V lost 5 bases, J lost 4 bases, and 11 bases lay in between. This CDR3 spans 13 amino acids. Germline V gives CDR1 SGHTA, CDR2 FQGNSA. This CDR3 is CASSPLRGTEAFF. CDR3 DNA: TGTGCCAGCAGCCCCTTGAGGGGCACTGAAGCTTTCTTT.

This clone was found a few times. This sequence joins TRBV7-9 and TRBJ2-1; D ambiguous. The CDR3 runs 13 residues. V was clipped by 1 base and J by 7 bases, with 8 bases between them. Germline CDR1 is SEHNR and CDR2 is FQNEAQ (reference sequence). CDR3 region: CASSLGGSNEQFF. The CDR3 DNA reads TGTGCCAGCAGCTTAGGGGGTTCGAATGAGCAGTTCTTC.

This rearrangement joins TRBV27 to TRBJ2-1; 12 bases match TRBD2. CDR1 and CDR2 from the germline V gene are MNHEY and SMNVEV (reference sequence). V lost 8 bases and J lost 8; bases outside the gene matches: 10. The CDR3 has 15 amino acids. The CDR3 protein is CASGHLLAGGYEQFF. The CDR3 region has the DNA TGTGCCAGCGGACACCTACTAGCGGGAGGCTATGAGCAGTTCTTC.

The chain is built from TRBV11-3 and TRBJ2-7; D gene unclear. The V gene's germline CDR1 is SGHNT and CDR2 YENEEA. There are 16 residues in the CDR3. V was trimmed by 4 bases and J by 0 bases, leaving 16 bases between them. The CDR3, as DNA: TGTGCCAGCAGCTCACACTCAGGACGCTACTCCTACGAGCAGTACTTC. Translated, it gives CASSSHSGRYSYEQYF.

J is TRBJ2-7 and V is TRBV5-6, with D possibly matching TRBD2 (6 bases). V was trimmed by 4 bases and J by 3 bases, leaving 11 bases between them. The CDR3 contains 13 residues. The V gene's germline CDR1 is SGHDT and CDR2 YYEEEE. CDR3: CASSPGLNYEQYF. The DNA for the CDR3 is TGTGCCAGCAGCCCGGGACTCAACTACGAGCAGTACTTC.

This clone is classed as medium-sized. J is TRBJ2-3 and V is TRBV11-2; 9 bases match TRBD1. The trim removed 5 bases at V and 11 bases at J, leaving 11 bases unmatched. The germline V gene encodes CDR1 SGHAT and CDR2 FQNNGV. This CDR3 has 14 residues. CDR3 sequence (DNA): TGTGCCAGCAGCAACCGGCCGGGACAGGGACAGCAGTATTTT. This encodes CASSNRPGQGQQYF.

The V gene is TRBV30, the J gene TRBJ1-2, with D tentatively TRBD1 (5 bases). V lost 4 bases to trimming and J lost 10 bases, with 16 bases between them. This CDR3 is 12 amino acids long. CDR1 and CDR2 from the germline V gene are GTSNPN and SVGIG (reference sequence). The chain's CDR3 is CAWTSGTEYYTF. Written as DNA, the CDR3 is TGTGCCTGGACTTCTGGGACGGAATACTACACCTTC.

This clone was seen a single time. The chain combines TRBV2 with TRBJ2-3, with TRBD2 matching 9 bases. Germline CDR1 reads SNHLY; CDR2 reads FYNNEI. The CDR3 covers 19 residues. V was pared by 7 bases and J by 4 bases, with 21 bases of the junction left unmatched. The CDR3 bases are TGTGCCAGCACCCTTCTGCCCGGGGAGGCAAGCGGGAGGTCAGATACGCAGTATTTT. Residues: CASTLLPGEASGRSDTQYF.

This clone was seen only once. This chain joins TRBV28 and TRBJ1-5, with D possibly being TRBD1 (5 bases). V lost 1 base to trimming and J lost 1 base, with 8 bases between them. This CDR3 has 15 amino acids. The V gene's germline CDR1 is MDHEN and CDR2 SYDVKM. The CDR3 bases are TGTGCCAGCAGTTTATTTGGGGGGAGCAATCAGCCCCAGCATTTT. It specifies CASSLFGGSNQPQHF.

The chain couples TRBV28 to TRBJ2-1, with no clear D. This CDR3 spans 15 amino acids. Trimming took 2 bases from V and 6 from J, leaving 14 bases between them. Germline V gives CDR1 MDHEN, CDR2 SYDVKM. CDR3 in DNA: TGTGCCAGCAGTTTAGAGATGACCGATCCCAATGAGCAGTTCTTC. Protein: CASSLEMTDPNEQFF. Based on the CDR3 plus reference TRBV28 and TRBJ2-1, the full variable domain is DVKVTQSSRYLVKRTGEKVFLECVQDMDHENMFWYRQDPGLGLRLIYFSYDVKMKEKGDIPEGYSVSREKKERFSLILESASTNQTSMYLCASSLEMTDPNEQFFGPGTRLTVL.

The chain links TRBV11-1 to TRBJ2-7; D is unresolved. Germline V gene sequence: CDR1 SGHAT, CDR2 FQDESV (reference sequence). This CDR3 has 11 residues. Trimming removed 3 bases at V and 6 bases at J, with 6 bases between. The CDR3 DNA reads TGTGCCAGCAGCTTTGGGGTCGAGCAGTACTTC. Its translation: CASSFGVEQYF.

This clone has just one count. The gene calls are TRBV6-1 and TRBJ2-1; TRBD2 matches 9 bases. Germline V gene data show CDR1 as MNHNS and CDR2 as SASEGT. V lost 6 bases, J lost 4 bases, and 7 bases stayed unmatched. There are 15 residues in the CDR3. The CDR3 here is CASRVVAGGYNEQFF. The CDR3 DNA is TGTGCCAGCAGGGTAGTGGCGGGGGGGTACAATGAGCAGTTCTTC.

The chain employs TRBV5-6 and TRBJ2-7; 7 nucleotides align to TRBD1. The CDR3 has 15 amino acids. CDR1 is SGHDT and CDR2 is YYEEEE in the germline V gene. Trimming removed 4 bases from V and 3 bases from J; junction bases left unmatched: 10. The CDR3 DNA reads TGTGCCAGCAGCCCTGAGACAGGGAGTGGCTACGAGCAGTACTTC. As protein: CASSPETGSGYEQYF. The entire variable domain, with the rest obtained from reference TRBV5-6 and TRBJ2-7, is as follows: DAGVTQSPTHLIKTRGQQVTLRCSPKSGHDTVSWYQQALGQGPQFIFQYYEEEERQRGNFPDRFSGHQFPNYSSELNVNALLLGDSALYLCASSPETGSGYEQYFGPGTRLTVT.

The chain joins TRBV9 to TRBJ2-1; TRBD2 matches 8 bases. The CDR3 extends over 15 amino acids. The J segment lost 3 bases and the V segment lost 4 bases, leaving 6 bases of the junction unmatched. In germline, CDR1 is SGDLS, CDR2 YYNGEE. CDR3 sequence (DNA): TGTGCCAGCAGCCCCTTCAGCGGGAGCTACAATGAGCAGTTCTTC. It yields the protein CASSPFSGSYNEQFF.

This chain uses TRBV28 with TRBJ2-7; D is unclear. CDR1 MDHEN and CDR2 SYDVKM come from the germline V gene. The CDR3 totals 15 residues. V was clipped by 1 base and J by 5 bases, with 15 bases between them. CDR3 DNA sequence: TGTGCCAGCAGTTTATTTGTGGGGTCCGTGGACGAGCAGTACTTC. Protein sequence: CASSLFVGSVDEQYF.

The chain uses TRBV30 and TRBJ2-2, with 8 bases matching TRBD2. CDR1 and CDR2 (germline): GTSNPN, SVGIG (reference sequence). The CDR3 consists of 15 residues. Losses at the gene ends were 2 bases for V and 3 bases for J; bases not matched to a gene: 5. CDR3 nucleotides: TGTGCCTGGAGTAGGGCGGGAGGCCACACCGGGGAGCTGTTTTTT. This gives the protein CAWSRAGGHTGELFF.

The rearrangement uses TRBV6-1 and TRBJ2-7; TRBD2 might be the D (6 bases). The length of the CDR3 is 14 residues. Germline V gene lookup returns CDR1 MNHNS and CDR2 SASEGT. Trimming left V 2 bases short and J 2 bases short, with 10 bases between. The CDR3 nucleotides read TGTGCCAGCAGTGAAAATAGCGGACCCTACGAGCAGTACTTC. This sequence encodes CASSENSGPYEQYF.

This clone was observed a single time. The chain joins TRBV7-6 to TRBJ2-3; 10 nucleotides agree with TRBD2. J lost 3 bases, V lost 2 bases, and 5 bases had no gene match. This CDR3 is built from 16 residues. CDR1 is SGHVS, CDR2 FNYEAQ, per germline. CDR3 loop: CASSLLPSGRTDTQYF. The CDR3 DNA reads TGTGCCAGCAGCTTACTCCCTAGCGGGAGAACAGATACGCAGTATTTT.

The chain links TRBV9 to TRBJ2-1; 7 bases fit TRBD2. This CDR3 is built from 16 residues. Germline-derived CDR1 and CDR2 are SGDLS and YYNGEE. V lost 0 bases to trimming and J lost 9 bases; unmatched junction nucleotides: 12. Here the CDR3 DNA reads TGTGCCAGCAGCGTAGCTGAAGGACTAGGGATTTCTGAGCAGTTCTTC. Translated, it gives CASSVAEGLGISEQFF.

This chain joins TRBV5-1 and TRBJ1-1; TRBD1 might be the D (6 bases). Germline V gene data show CDR1 as SGHRS and CDR2 as YFSETQ. The ends were cut back, 1 base at V and 3 bases at J, with 16 bases in the middle. This CDR3 is built from 16 residues. The CDR3 bases are TGCGCCAGCAGCTTGACAGGGCATGTTGATTACACTGAAGCTTTCTTT. Translated: CASSLTGHVDYTEAFF.

The chain combines TRBV4-1 with TRBJ2-3; weak D call: TRBD2 (6 bases). Looked up from germline, CDR1 is MGHRA and CDR2 is YSYEKL. Trimming stripped 1 base from V and 1 base from J, with 9 bases between. This CDR3 has 15 amino acids. As DNA, the CDR3 is TGCGCCAGCAGCCAAGTCCCTAGCGGCACAGATACGCAGTATTTT. Translating it yields CASSQVPSGTDTQYF.

This chain connects TRBV4-1 to TRBJ1-5; no firm D call. The V gene's germline CDR1 is MGHRA and CDR2 YSYEKL. This CDR3 is 12 amino acids long. The V end lost 4 bases, the J end lost 10 bases, and 11 bases lay between the germline ends. The CDR3 DNA reads TGCGCCAGCAGCCGTGACACTGGCCCCCAGCATTTT. As protein: CASSRDTGPQHF.

The chain has TRBV9 and TRBJ2-7, with D perhaps assigned TRBD1 or TRBD2 (6 bases each). CDR3 length equals 16 residues. V dropped 3 bases and J dropped 2 bases, with 18 bases sitting between them. Germline values: CDR1 SGDLS, CDR2 YYNGEE. The chain's CDR3 is CASSGGTGAQTYEQYF. In DNA form, the CDR3 reads TGTGCCAGCAGCGGCGGGACGGGGGCGCAGACCTACGAGCAGTACTTC.